This T cell receptor (beta chain) was retrieved from a study of blood T cells in healthy people across ages. Researchers isolated at least 6.5 million PBMCs per sample. The authors ran a second PCR of about 6 to 11 cycles using a sample-barcoded 5' primer and a J-beta primer mix. Each CDR3 protein is one row after TCRdb ran MiXCR on the 5' RACE reads. The table lists hundreds of thousands of distinct CDR3 sequences, under 55% of them singletons. Trimming at V came to 5 bases and at J to 7 bases, leaving 5 bases not matched to a gene. This CDR3 comprises 13 residues. The germline CDR1 and CDR2 sequences are MNHEY and SVGAGI. In the case of this clonotype: Its antigen is currently unknown.

General study results and limits: A greater number of naive CD4+ cells and higher diversity distinguished long-lived donors from aged donors. The unsorted PBMCs prevented any conclusive comparison of naive versus antigen-experienced cells.

The sample consisted of blood. V gene TRBV6-5 combines with J gene TRBJ1-1, with 9 bases that match TRBD1. The receptor's source is a man older than 75 in good health. CDR3 sequence: CASSDGTGNEAFF. The CDR3 nucleotides are TGTGCCAGCAGTGACGGGACAGGGAATGAAGCTTTCTTT.